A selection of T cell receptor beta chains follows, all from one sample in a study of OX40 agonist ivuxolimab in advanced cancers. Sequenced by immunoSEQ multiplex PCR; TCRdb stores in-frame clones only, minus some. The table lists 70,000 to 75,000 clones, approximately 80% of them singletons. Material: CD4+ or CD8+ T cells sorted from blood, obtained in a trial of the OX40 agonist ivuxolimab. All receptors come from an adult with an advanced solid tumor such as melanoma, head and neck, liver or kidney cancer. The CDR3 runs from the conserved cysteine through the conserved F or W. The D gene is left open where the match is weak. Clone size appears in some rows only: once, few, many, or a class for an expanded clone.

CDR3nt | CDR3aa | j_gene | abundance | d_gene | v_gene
TGTGCCAGCAGCCAAGTAACAGGGAAGGGCTATGGCTACACCTTC | CASSQVTGKGYGYTF | TRBJ1-2 | - | - | TRBV4-2
TGTGCCAGCAGCTTACACGATGGGGACACTGAAGCTTTCTTT | CASSLHDGDTEAFF | TRBJ1-1 | - | - | TRBV7-3
TGTGCCAGCAGCTTACGGCCGTATCTAGCGGGGGGTCGTGCAGATACGCAGTATTTT | CASSLRPYLAGGRADTQYF | TRBJ2-3 | - | TRBD2 | TRBV7-8
TGTGCCAGCAGCCTCGGGGAGGGGCGGGGCTACACCTTC | CASSLGEGRGYTF | TRBJ1-2 | - | - | TRBV11-2
TGCGCCAGCAGCATACCAGGGGTCGACGAGCAGTACTTC | CASSIPGVDEQYF | TRBJ2-7 | - | - | TRBV5-1
TGTGCCAGCTCACCTTCACAGGAAGAGACCCAGTACTTC | CASSPSQEETQYF | TRBJ2-5 | - | - | TRBV18
TGCGCCAGCAGCCAAGACTGGCGACACCTTGAAAAACTGTTTTTT | CASSQDWRHLEKLFF | TRBJ1-4 | - | - | TRBV4-3
TGTGCCACCAGCAGAGATCGGCGGGGCTTCGACGAGCAGTACTTC | CATSRDRRGFDEQYF | TRBJ2-7 | once | - | TRBV15
TGTGCCAGCAGCCCGCGGACACGAAAAAACATTCAGTACTTC | CASSPRTRKNIQYF | TRBJ2-4 | once | - | TRBV11-1
TGTGCCAGCAGCACACCCTCAGGGGTCAGGGTCACTGAAGCTTTCTTT | CASSTPSGVRVTEAFF | TRBJ1-1 | - | - | TRBV7-9
TGTGCCAGTAGTATAAGCCCCCAGTACGAGCAGTACTTC | CASSISPQYEQYF | TRBJ2-7 | - | - | TRBV19
TGCGCCAGCAGCCGAGAGGGGGACAGGGCAAACTATGGCTACACCTTC | CASSREGDRANYGYTF | TRBJ1-2 | few | TRBD1 | TRBV4-3
TGTGCCAGCAGCCCTTCTAGCGGGGCATACAATGAGCAGTTCTTC | CASSPSSGAYNEQFF | TRBJ2-1 | - | TRBD2 | TRBV5-4
TGTGCCAGCAGCTTAGTTGCGGGCCCGGCTTTCTTT | CASSLVAGPAFF | TRBJ1-1 | - | - | TRBV7-2
TGTGCCAGCAGCCTTTCTAGCGGGGGGGGACAAGAGACCCAGTACTTC | CASSLSSGGGQETQYF | TRBJ2-5 | once | TRBD2 | TRBV7-2
TGTGCCAGCAGCTTCGGGACGGCCTACGAGCAGTACTTC | CASSFGTAYEQYF | TRBJ2-7 | - | - | TRBV11-3
TGTGCCAGCAGCCAAAGGGGTGGGAAAAACATTCAGTACTTC | CASSQRGGKNIQYF | TRBJ2-4 | - | - | TRBV7-9
TGTGCCAGCTCGGAAGGCAATCAGCCCCAGCATTTT | CASSEGNQPQHF | TRBJ1-5 | - | - | TRBV6-5
TGTGCCAGCAGTTTAAACGGGCACGGGGAGCTGTTTTTT | CASSLNGHGELFF | TRBJ2-2 | - | - | TRBV27
TGTGCCAGCAGCCCACGCGGACAGGGAGGATCAGGAAACACCATATATTTT | CASSPRGQGGSGNTIYF | TRBJ1-3 | - | TRBD1 | TRBV9
TGTGCTAGTGGTTTGGTAAAGGACGGATACATCCAAAACTCCTACAATGAGCAGTTCTTC | CASGLVKDGYIQNSYNEQFF | TRBJ2-1 | - | - | TRBV12-5
TGTGCCACCACCTTGACTAGCGGGGGCCGGGATGAGCAGTTCTTC | CATTLTSGGRDEQFF | TRBJ2-1 | - | TRBD2 | TRBV15
TGTGCCAGCAGAACGGGACAGGAGTATAATTCACCCCTCCACTTT | CASRTGQEYNSPLHF | TRBJ1-6 | - | TRBD1 | TRBV6-5
TGTGCCAGCAGTGAAGGTATGAACACTGAAGCTTTCTTT | CASSEGMNTEAFF | TRBJ1-1 | - | - | TRBV2